This T cell receptor beta chain was identified during a study of response to subunit inactivated influenza vaccine listed by TCRdb under 2018. Notes on the research overall: Deep quantitative T cell receptor repertoire profiling was used in the study to track responses to a trivalent subunit inactivated influenza vaccine. The paper's findings and limits, for the study overall: According to the authors, only a limited number of new T cells may be recruited by each seasonal influenza vaccination.

The junction shows trimming of 0 bases on V and 3 bases on J, plus 15 bases between the germline ends. Its CDR3 holds 15 amino acids, cysteine through phenylalanine. Only the CDR3 part of the read is kept: 45 bases, read in frame from the first base. The germline V gene (reference sequence) gives CDR1 as DFQATT and CDR2 as SNEGSKA. As for this clonotype: Its antigen is not yet known. No clone much larger than this one lies a single base away; base qualities are absent.

Receptors were amplified or captured by RT-PCR. These reads were obtained on an Illumina HiSeq 2500. TCRdb reworked the public reads: Q25 trimming with fastp, MiXCR clone assembly, productive beta chains retained. Rows are combined by CDR3 protein, so each entry shows the most common genes and DNA. The sample table holds approximately 700,000 distinct CDR3 sequences, of which approximately 15% were seen once. Approximately 6.5% of the sample rests with the top ten. Sequenced here: PBMCs from blood, sampled 14 to 15 days before vaccination. This receptor was taken from a man in his fifties who received an inactivated influenza vaccine. Donor details come from another sample of the same person, matched by shared clones. The chain uses TRBV20-1 and TRBJ2-7; D gene: possibly TRBD1, on 6 matching bases. The CDR3 protein is CSARDRDTLIYEQYF. The DNA sequence is TGCAGTGCTAGAGATCGGGACACGTTGATCTACGAGCAGTACTTC.